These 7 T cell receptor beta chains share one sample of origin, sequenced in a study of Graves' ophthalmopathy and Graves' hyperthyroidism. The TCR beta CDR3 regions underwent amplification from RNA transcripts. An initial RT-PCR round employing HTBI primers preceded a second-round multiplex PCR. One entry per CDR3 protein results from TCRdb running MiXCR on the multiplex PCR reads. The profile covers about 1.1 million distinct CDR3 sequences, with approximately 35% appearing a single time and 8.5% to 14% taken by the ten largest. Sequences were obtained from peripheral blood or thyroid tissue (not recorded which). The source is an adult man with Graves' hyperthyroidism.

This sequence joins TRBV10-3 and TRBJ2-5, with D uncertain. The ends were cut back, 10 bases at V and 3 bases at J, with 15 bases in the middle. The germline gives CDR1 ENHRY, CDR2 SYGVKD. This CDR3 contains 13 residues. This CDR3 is CASNQQRKETQYF. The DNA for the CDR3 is TGTGCCAGCAACCAACAGAGGAAAGAGACCCAGTACTTC.

CDR3 region: CASTRDREVFEQYF. CDR3 bases: TGTGCCAGCACACGGGACAGGGAGGTTTTCGAGCAGTACTTC. The chain has TRBV28 and TRBJ2-7; TRBD1 agrees at 9 bases. J was trimmed by 6 bases and V by 7 bases; bases with no gene match: 10. Germline loops: CDR1 MDHEN, CDR2 SYDVKM. This CDR3 contains 14 residues.

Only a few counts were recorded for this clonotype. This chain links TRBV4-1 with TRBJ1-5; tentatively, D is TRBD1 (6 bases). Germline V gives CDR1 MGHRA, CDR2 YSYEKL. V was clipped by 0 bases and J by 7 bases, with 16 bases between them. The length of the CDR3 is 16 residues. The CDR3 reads CASSQDEGQGRQPQHF. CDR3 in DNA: TGCGCCAGCAGCCAAGATGAGGGTCAGGGGCGCCAGCCCCAGCATTTT.

As DNA, the CDR3 is TGTGCCAGCAGCAGGTGGGACAGTGAAGCTTTCTTT. Amino acids: CASSRWDSEAFF. The chain recombines TRBV7-9 with TRBJ1-1; 7 bases match TRBD1. This CDR3 spans 12 amino acids. Germline V CDR1 and CDR2: SEHNR, FQNEAQ (reference sequence). Trimming removed 5 bases from V and 7 bases from J; junction bases left unmatched: 4.

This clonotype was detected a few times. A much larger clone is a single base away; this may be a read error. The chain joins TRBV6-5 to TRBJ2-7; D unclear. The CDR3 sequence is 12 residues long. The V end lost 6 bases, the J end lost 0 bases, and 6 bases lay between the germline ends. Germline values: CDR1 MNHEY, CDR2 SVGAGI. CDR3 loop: CASSNPSYEQYF. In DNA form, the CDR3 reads TGTGCCAGCAGCAACCCCTCCTACGAGCAGTACTTC.

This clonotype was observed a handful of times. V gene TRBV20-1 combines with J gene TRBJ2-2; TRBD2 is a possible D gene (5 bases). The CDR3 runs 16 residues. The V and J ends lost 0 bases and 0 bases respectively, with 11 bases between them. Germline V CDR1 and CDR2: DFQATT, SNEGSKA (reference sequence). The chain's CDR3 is CSARDLTAANTGELFF. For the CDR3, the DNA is TGCAGTGCTAGAGATCTCACAGCGGCGAACACCGGGGAGCTGTTTTTT.

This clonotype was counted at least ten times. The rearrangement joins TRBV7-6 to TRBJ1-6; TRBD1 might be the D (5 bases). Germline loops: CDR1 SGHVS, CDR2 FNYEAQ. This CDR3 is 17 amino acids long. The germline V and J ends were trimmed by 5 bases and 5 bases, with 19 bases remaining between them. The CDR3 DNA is TGTGCCAGCAGCACAATCCAGGGTGGAGTAGATAATTCACCCCTCCACTTT. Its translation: CASSTIQGGVDNSPLHF. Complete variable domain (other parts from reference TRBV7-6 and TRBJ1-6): GAGVSQSPRYKVTKRGQDVALRCDPISGHVSLYWYRQALGQGPEFLTYFNYEAQQDKSGLPNDRFSAERPEGSISTLTIQRTEQRDSAMYRCASSTIQGGVDNSPLHFGNGTRLTVT.